This T cell receptor (beta chain) was sequenced in a study of glioma-infiltrating T cells. General observations from the study: Only very few CDR3 sequences appeared in both tissue and blood. Non-neoplastic patients had below-expected tissue-blood divergence, while all gliomas exceeded expectation.

TCR alpha and beta CDR3 regions were amplified from RNA using iRepertoire nested multiplex PCR. For one-step reverse transcription and amplification, roughly 100-400 ng of tissue mRNA or PBMC total RNA was used. In TCRdb, the multiplex PCR reads were re-called with MiXCR into one record per CDR3 protein. The sample has around 150,000 distinct CDR3 sequences; 30% to 40% are singletons. Comments on this clonotype: Antigen unknown.

The sample comprised glioma tissue, nonneoplastic brain tissue, or PBMCs (not recorded which). The TCR comes from a human donor with low-grade glioma or glioblastoma, undergoing nonglioma brain surgery, or in good health (not recorded which).

The DNA for the CDR3 is TGCAGTGCCCCCGGGGACAATGAGCAGTACTTC. Translated, it gives CSAPGDNEQYF. This chain links TRBV20-1 with TRBJ2-7; TRBD1 is a possible D gene (6 bases). The germline V gene encodes CDR1 DFQATT and CDR2 SNEGSKA (reference sequence). The V gene lost 6 bases and the J gene lost 7 bases, with 13 bases spanning the gap. The CDR3 length is 11 residues.